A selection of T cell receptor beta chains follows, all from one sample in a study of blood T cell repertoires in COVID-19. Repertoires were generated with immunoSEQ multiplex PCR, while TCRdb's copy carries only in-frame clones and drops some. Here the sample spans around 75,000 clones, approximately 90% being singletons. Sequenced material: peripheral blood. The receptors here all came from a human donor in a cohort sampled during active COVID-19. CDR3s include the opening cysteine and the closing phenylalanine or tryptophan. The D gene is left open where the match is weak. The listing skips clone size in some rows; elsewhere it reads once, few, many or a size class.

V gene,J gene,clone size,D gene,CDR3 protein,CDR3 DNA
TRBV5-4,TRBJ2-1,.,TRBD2,CASSFRAGGSYNEQFF,TGTGCCAGCAGCTTTCGAGCGGGGGGATCCTACAATGAGCAGTTCTTC
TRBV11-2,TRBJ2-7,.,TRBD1,CASSLGTGTGGLGYEQYF,TGTGCCAGCAGCTTGGGAACCGGGACAGGGGGCTTAGGCTACGAGCAGTACTTC
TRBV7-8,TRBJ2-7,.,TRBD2,CASSLGGSGGYEQYF,TGTGCCAGCAGCTTAGGAGGTAGCGGGGGCTACGAGCAGTACTTC
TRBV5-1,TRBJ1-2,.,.,CASSSMTALYGYTF,TGCGCCAGCAGCTCTATGACAGCACTCTATGGCTACACCTTC
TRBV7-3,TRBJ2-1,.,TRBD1,CASSHRDRPYNEQFF,TGTGCCAGCAGCCATAGGGACAGGCCCTACAATGAGCAGTTCTTC
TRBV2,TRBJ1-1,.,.,CASSAGGGTEAFF,TGTGCCAGCAGTGCTGGGGGGGGCACTGAAGCTTTCTTT
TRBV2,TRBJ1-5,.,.,CASSEQYSNQPQHF,TGTGCCAGCAGTGAACAGTATAGCAATCAGCCCCAGCATTTT
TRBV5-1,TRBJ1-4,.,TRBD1,CASSHRGTNEKLFF,TGCGCCAGCAGCCACAGGGGCACTAATGAAAAACTGTTTTTT
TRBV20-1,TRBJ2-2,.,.,CSARKGGELFF,TGCAGTGCTAGAAAGGGGGGGGAGCTGTTTTTT
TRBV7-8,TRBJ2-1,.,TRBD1,CASSLAGTGGYNEQFF,TGTGCCAGCAGCTTAGCCGGGACAGGGGGCTACAATGAGCAGTTCTTC
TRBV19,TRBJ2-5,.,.,CASSAPAGETQYF,TGTGCCAGTAGTGCCCCGGCGGGGGAGACCCAGTACTTC
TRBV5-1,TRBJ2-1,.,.,CASSSSGANNEQFF,TGCGCCAGCAGCTCCTCTGGGGCCAACAATGAGCAGTTCTTC
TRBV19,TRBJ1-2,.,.,CASSIGLGTRIFYGYTF,TGTGCCAGTAGTATAGGCCTCGGGACACGGATCTTCTATGGCTACACCTTC
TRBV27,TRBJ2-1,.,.,CASSPSQRYNEQFF,TGTGCCAGCAGTCCCAGCCAGCGGTACAATGAGCAGTTCTTC
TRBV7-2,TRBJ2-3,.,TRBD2,CASSFRGASSGRDTQYF,TGTGCCAGCAGCTTTCGTGGCGCTTCTAGCGGTAGAGATACGCAGTATTTT
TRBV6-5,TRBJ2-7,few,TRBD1,CASSSGQGASYEQYF,TGTGCCAGCAGCTCTGGACAGGGGGCTTCGTACGAGCAGTACTTC
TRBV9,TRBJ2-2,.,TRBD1,CASSVGGGNTGELFF,TGTGCCAGCAGCGTAGGAGGGGGCAACACCGGGGAGCTGTTTTTT
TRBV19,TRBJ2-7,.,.,CASRGDFRSYEQYF,TGTGCCAGTAGGGGGGACTTTCGCTCCTACGAGCAGTACTTC
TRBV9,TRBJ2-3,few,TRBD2,CASSVAVNSGNPSTDTQYF,TGTGCCAGCAGCGTAGCTGTTAATAGCGGGAACCCTAGCACAGATACGCAGTATTTT